This TCR beta chain was obtained from a study of T-cell reconstitution after alpha-beta-depleted transplantation in children. Germline V gives CDR1 SEHNR, CDR2 FQNEAQ (reference sequence). The CDR3 is 13 amino acids. V was cut by 4 bases and J by 5 bases, with 11 bases left in between. Many counts were recorded for this clonotype. Unique molecular identifiers tagged the TCRbeta library. In TCRdb, the PCR reads were re-called with MiXCR into one record per CDR3 protein. Among 200,000 to 250,000 distinct CDR3 sequences listed, approximately 12% were seen once. The source material was PBMCs from the stem cell graft donor, sampled from the stem cell graft. The chain recombines TRBV7-9 with TRBJ1-1; perhaps TRBD1 as D (5 bases). The sequence was obtained from a human donor who donated a stem cell graft to a child with acute lymphoblastic leukemia. The CDR3 here is CASSWGAGTEAFF. CDR3 nucleotide sequence: TGTGCCAGCAGCTGGGGCGCCGGTACTGAAGCTTTCTTT.